This TCR beta chain was obtained from a study of CD8 T cells in ankylosing spondylitis. TCRdb reprocessed the 5' RACE reads via MiXCR and lists one record per CDR3 protein. Of about 36,000 distinct CDR3 sequences in the sample, 4.5% to 6% were seen once. This clonotype occurred many times. The germline gives CDR1 SNHLY, CDR2 FYNNEI. This CDR3 has 16 amino acids. With 8 bases removed from V and 6 bases from J, the gap between germline ends came to 26 bases. The sequence was obtained from a male donor with ankylosing spondylitis or in good health (not recorded which). Sequencing was done on a sample of blood, either unsorted or a sorted T cell fraction (not recorded which). The chain joins TRBV2 to TRBJ2-7; D ambiguous. CDR3 sequence (DNA): TGTGCCAGCGGGTCCCGTTGGGGTCTTGGAAGAGGCGAGCAGTACTTC. Amino acid sequence: CASGSRWGLGRGEQYF. Full variable domain (remainder filled in from reference TRBV2 and TRBJ2-7): EPEVTQTPSHQVTQMGQEVILRCVPISNHLYFYWYRQILGQKVEFLVSFYNNEISEKSEIFDDQFSVERPDGSNFTLKIRSTKLEDSAMYFCASGSRWGLGRGEQYFGPGTRLTVT.